This T cell receptor beta chain derives from a study of T cell changes during pregnancy in multiple sclerosis (dated by TCRdb to about 2019). Looking at the study overall: Changes in the T cell repertoire over the course of pregnancy were examined in this study in women with multiple sclerosis.

The CDR3 sequence holds 16 residues, the cysteine and phenylalanine included. Only CDR3 DNA is held: 48 bases, read in frame from base 1. The germline V gene (reference sequence) provides CDR1 LNHDA and CDR2 SQIVND. V ends up 6 bases short and J 4 bases short, with an unmatched junction base count of 13. This clone was observed a few times. Its binding antigen is unknown. No much larger clone is present one base from it, and per-base qualities are unavailable. Receptor amplification or capture employed the immunoSEQ multiplex PCR assay. Sourced from immuneACCESS, this table was stored by TCRdb with only in-frame sequences that have V and J called. A share of the clones is absent; for the studies checked, an unresolved V gene accounts for under half, and the remainder has no known explanation. Here the sample has approximately 100,000 clones; approximately 90% occur a single time. The top ten constitute more than 0.95% of the sample.

Recombination linked TRBV19 to TRBJ1-1, and 8 bases in between align with TRBD1. The specimen was peripheral blood, collected in the second trimester of pregnancy. The sequence derives from a female donor with multiple sclerosis, enrolled in a pregnancy study. For the CDR3, the sequence is CASRTTTGVPGTEAFF. The DNA sequence is TGTGCCAGTAGGACGACGACAGGGGTCCCGGGCACTGAAGCTTTCTTT.